These T cell receptor beta chains were read from a single sample in a study of T cells after somatic rescue of genetic block. The protocol was immunoSEQ multiplex PCR, while the TCRdb copy is restricted to in-frame clones and leaves out a portion. The profile shows some 67,000 clones, about 90% of them singletons. The source material was peripheral blood mononuclear cells (PBMCs). These receptors all come from a man aged 40-50 years. CDR3s leave out the opening cysteine and the closing phenylalanine or tryptophan. Rows may omit the clone size; those that give it use once, few, many or a size class.

size: few
V: TRBV6-1
length: 13
CDR3: ASSTQGPSGSPLH

size: -
V: TRBV28
length: 10
CDR3: ASGTGNYGYT

size: -
V: TRBV11-2
length: 16
CDR3: ASSPFYPGSMNTGELF

size: -
V: TRBV25-1
length: 13
CDR3: ASSEGQGTRETQY

size: -
V: TRBV7-2
length: 14
CDR3: ASSLVGGVSSYEQY

size: -
V: TRBV6-1
length: 15
CDR3: ASSERGGQGAFHGYT

size: -
V: TRBV9
length: 13
CDR3: ASSPRGARNTEAF

size: -
V: TRBV28
length: 10
CDR3: ASSFIGPQQF

size: -
V: TRBV6-5
length: 11
CDR3: ASTTAAGRGYT

size: -
V: TRBV10-3
length: 15
CDR3: AISDGSLQAGNSPLH

size: -
V: TRBV28
length: 11
CDR3: ASQNPLFEPQH

size: -
V: TRBV6-1
length: 12
CDR3: ASSAVGPQETQY

size: -
V: TRBV6-6
length: 10
CDR3: AHGGANQPQH

size: -
V: TRBV2
length: 14
CDR3: ASSHSRQGYNQPQH

size: -
V: TRBV7-9
length: 12
CDR3: ASSLLGVQRGYT

size: -
V: TRBV19
length: 12
CDR3: ASSTDMTNYEQY

size: -
V: TRBV5-4
length: 12
CDR3: ASSLEAVTDTQY

size: -
V: TRBV5-5
length: 12
CDR3: ASSRQGNTGELF

size: -
V: TRBV7-6
length: 13
CDR3: ASSPAVFPNYEQY

size: -
V: TRBV7-2
length: 11
CDR3: ASSRTGASEQY

size: -
V: TRBV11-2
length: 13
CDR3: ASSLLTGEGYGYT

size: -
V: TRBV29-1
length: 11
CDR3: SVDRRPNNEQF

size: -
V: TRBV19
length: 12
CDR3: AAQGTGTIGELF

size: -
V: TRBV4-2
length: 13
CDR3: ASSQDRAGYNEQF

size: -
V: TRBV6-1
length: 12
CDR3: ASSDAAGGFKAF

size: -
V: TRBV19
length: 12
CDR3: ASIAPGQPYGYT